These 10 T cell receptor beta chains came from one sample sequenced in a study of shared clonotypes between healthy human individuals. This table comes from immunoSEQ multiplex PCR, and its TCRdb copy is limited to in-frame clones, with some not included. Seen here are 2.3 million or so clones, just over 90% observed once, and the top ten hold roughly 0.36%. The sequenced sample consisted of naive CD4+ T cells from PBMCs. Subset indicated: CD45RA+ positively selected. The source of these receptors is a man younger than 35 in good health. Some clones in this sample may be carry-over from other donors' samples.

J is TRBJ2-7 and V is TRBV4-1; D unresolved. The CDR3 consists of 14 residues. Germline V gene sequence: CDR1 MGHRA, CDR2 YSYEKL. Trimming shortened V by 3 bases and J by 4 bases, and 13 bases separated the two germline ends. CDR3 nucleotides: TGCGCCAGCAGCCAGGGTCCACCACCTTACGAGCAGTACTTC. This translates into CASSQGPPPYEQYF.

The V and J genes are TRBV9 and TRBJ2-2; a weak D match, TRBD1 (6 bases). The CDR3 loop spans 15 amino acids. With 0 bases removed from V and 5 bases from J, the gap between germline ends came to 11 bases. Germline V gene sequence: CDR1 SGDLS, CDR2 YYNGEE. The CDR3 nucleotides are TGTGCCAGCAGCGTAGGACAGGCGGGTACCGGGGAGCTGTTTTTT. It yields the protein CASSVGQAGTGELFF.

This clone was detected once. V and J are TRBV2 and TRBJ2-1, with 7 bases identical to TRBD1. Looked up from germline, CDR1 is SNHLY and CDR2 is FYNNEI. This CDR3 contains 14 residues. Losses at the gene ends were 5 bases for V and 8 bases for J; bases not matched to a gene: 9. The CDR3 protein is CASSSDRDDDEQFF. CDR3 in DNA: TGTGCCAGCAGTTCCGACAGGGATGATGATGAGCAGTTCTTC. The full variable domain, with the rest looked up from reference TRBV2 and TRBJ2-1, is EPEVTQTPSHQVTQMGQEVILRCVPISNHLYFYWYRQILGQKVEFLVSFYNNEISEKSEIFDDQFSVERPDGSNFTLKIRSTKLEDSAMYFCASSSDRDDDEQFFGPGTRLTVL.

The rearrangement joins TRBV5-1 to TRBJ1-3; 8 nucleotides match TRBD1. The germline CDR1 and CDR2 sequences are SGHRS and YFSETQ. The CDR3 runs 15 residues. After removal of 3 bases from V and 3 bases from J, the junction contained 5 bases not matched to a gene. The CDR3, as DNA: TGCGCCAGCAGCTCAGGGACAGGCGGTGGAAACACCATATATTTT. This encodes CASSSGTGGGNTIYF. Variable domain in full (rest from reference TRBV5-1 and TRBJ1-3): KAGVTQTPRYLIKTRGQQVTLSCSPISGHRSVSWYQQTPGQGLQFLFEYFSETQRNKGNFPGRFSGRQFSNSRSEMNVSTLELGDSALYLCASSSGTGGGNTIYFGEGSWLTVV.

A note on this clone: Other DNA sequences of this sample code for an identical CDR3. CDR3 loop: CASRRDSYGYTF. CDR3 DNA: TGTGCCAGCAGACGGGACAGCTATGGCTACACCTTC. J is TRBJ1-2 and V is TRBV28; 7 bases are a match to TRBD1. CDR1 MDHEN and CDR2 SYDVKM come from the germline V gene. The junction had 2 bases not matched to a gene; V was cut back by 6 bases and J by 4 bases. There are 12 residues in the CDR3.

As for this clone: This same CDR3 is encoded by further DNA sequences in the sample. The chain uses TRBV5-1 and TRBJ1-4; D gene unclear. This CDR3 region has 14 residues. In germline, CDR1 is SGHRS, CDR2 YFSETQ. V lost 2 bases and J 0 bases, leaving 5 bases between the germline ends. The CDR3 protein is CASSFGATNEKLFF. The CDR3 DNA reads TGCGCCAGCAGCTTTGGTGCAACTAATGAAAAACTGTTTTTT.

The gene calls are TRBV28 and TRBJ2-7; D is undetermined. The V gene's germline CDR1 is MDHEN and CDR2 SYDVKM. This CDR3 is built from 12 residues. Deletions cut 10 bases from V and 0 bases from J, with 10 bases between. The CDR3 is CATQVLSYEQYF. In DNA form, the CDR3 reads TGTGCCACTCAGGTTCTCTCCTACGAGCAGTACTTC.

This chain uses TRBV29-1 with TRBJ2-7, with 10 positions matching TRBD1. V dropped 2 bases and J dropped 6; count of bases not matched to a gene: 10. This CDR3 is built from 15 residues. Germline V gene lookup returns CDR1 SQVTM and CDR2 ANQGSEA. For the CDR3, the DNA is TGCAGCGTTGAAAAATACCGGGACAGGGGTTCCGAGCAGTACTTC. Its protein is CSVEKYRDRGSEQYF.

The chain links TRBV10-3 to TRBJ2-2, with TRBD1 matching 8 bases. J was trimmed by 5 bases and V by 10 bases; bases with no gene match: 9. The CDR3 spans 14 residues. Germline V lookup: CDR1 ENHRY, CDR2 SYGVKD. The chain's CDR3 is CATSDRERTGELFF. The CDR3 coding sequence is TGTGCCACATCGGACAGGGAAAGAACCGGGGAGCTGTTTTTT.

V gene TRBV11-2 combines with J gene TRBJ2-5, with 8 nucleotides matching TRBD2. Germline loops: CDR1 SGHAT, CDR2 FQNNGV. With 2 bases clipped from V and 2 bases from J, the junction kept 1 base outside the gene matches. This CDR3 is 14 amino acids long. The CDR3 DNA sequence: TGTGCCAGCAGCTTATTAGCGGGGCAAGAGACCCAGTACTTC. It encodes CASSLLAGQETQYF.